This T cell receptor (beta chain) was recorded in a study of prognosis after radiotherapy for stage I lung cancer. Two-round multiplex PCR, the amplification method, yielded TCR beta CDR3 from genomic DNA. For every TRBV and TRBJ gene, a specific primer was used in first-round PCR. TCRdb used MiXCR to reprocess the multiplex PCR reads, holding one entry per CDR3 protein. The table lists over 25,000 distinct CDR3 sequences, more than 45% of them singletons, with about 15% in the top ten. Germline V CDR1 and CDR2: SGHDT, YYEEEE. CDR3 length: 14 amino acids. The V segment lost 3 bases and the J segment 3 bases; nucleotides outside the gene matches: 4.

Sequences were derived from PBMCs, sampled before or after stereotactic body radiation therapy (not recorded which). The TCR sequence derives from a donor over 45 with non-small cell lung cancer. The gene calls are TRBV5-6 and TRBJ2-7; 9 bases are a match to TRBD1. CDR3 sequence: CASSYGTGIYEQYF. In DNA, the CDR3 is TGTGCCAGCAGCTATGGGACAGGGATCTACGAGCAGTACTTC.